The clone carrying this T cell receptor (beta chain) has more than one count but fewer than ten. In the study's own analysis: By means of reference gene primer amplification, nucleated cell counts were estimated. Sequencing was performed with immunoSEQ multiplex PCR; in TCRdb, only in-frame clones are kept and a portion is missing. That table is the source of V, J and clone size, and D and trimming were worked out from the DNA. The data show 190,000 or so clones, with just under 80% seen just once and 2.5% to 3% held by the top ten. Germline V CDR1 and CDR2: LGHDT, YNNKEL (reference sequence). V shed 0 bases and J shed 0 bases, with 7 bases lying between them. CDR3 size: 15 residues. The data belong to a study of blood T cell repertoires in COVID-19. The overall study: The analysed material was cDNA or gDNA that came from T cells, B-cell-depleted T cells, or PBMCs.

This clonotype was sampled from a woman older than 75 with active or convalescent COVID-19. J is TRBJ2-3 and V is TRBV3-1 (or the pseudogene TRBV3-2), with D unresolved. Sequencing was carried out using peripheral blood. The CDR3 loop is CASSQDGNSTDTQYF. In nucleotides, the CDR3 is TGTGCCAGCAGCCAAGACGGTAATAGCACAGATACGCAGTATTTT.